This T cell receptor beta chain was recorded in a study of preoperative IRX-2 immunotherapy in early breast cancer. The CDR3 loop spans 17 amino acids. Germline CDR1 LNHDA, CDR2 SQIVND (reference sequence). V shed 0 bases and J 7 bases; nucleotides not matched to a gene: 7. Clones were sequenced by immunoSEQ multiplex PCR, and TCRdb holds only the in-frame ones, with some missing. The sample shows 30,000 or so clones, 90% of them seen only once. Noted treatment: preoperative locoregional IRX-2 cytokine immunotherapy. Patients received preoperative, locoregional IRX-2 cytokine immunotherapy in a phase Ib study.

This TCR derives from a human donor with breast cancer. The specimen was collected from a patient treated with IRX-2 immunotherapy. This sequence joins TRBV19 and TRBJ2-1; 12 nucleotides agree with TRBD2. The CDR3 protein is CASSIDSGLAGMNEQFF. Written as DNA, the CDR3 is TGTGCCAGTAGTATAGACTCCGGACTAGCGGGGATGAATGAGCAGTTCTTC. The whole variable domain, filled in from reference TRBV19 and TRBJ2-1, reads DGGITQSPKYLFRKEGQNVTLSCEQNLNHDAMYWYRQDPGQGLRLIYYSQIVNDFQKGDIAEGYSVSREKKESFPLTVTSAQKNPTAFYLCASSIDSGLAGMNEQFFGPGTRLTVL.